This TCR beta chain was sequenced in a study of human T cells and chemical hapten exposure. This clonotype turned up a few times. Each CDR3 protein is one row after TCRdb ran MiXCR on the RACE reads. The table shows 150,000 to 200,000 distinct CDR3 sequences, with 20% to 25% occurring only once. Stated time point: patch test 1, 2 weeks after DPC sensitization. The sample's treatment: therapeutic diphenylcyclopropenone sensitization with weekly scalp DPC. Alopecia patients deemed DPC-suitable, aged 18 to 70, excluding pregnancy. CDR3 length equals 16 residues. V was clipped by 2 bases and J by 0 bases, with 14 bases between them. The germline gives CDR1 DFQATT, CDR2 SNEGSKA (reference sequence).

The sample in question was whole blood, obtained in connection with sensitization to the hapten diphenylcyclopropenone (DPC). The chain has TRBV20-1 and TRBJ1-3, with D possibly matching TRBD1 (5 bases). This clonotype originated in a woman in her forties or fifties with alopecia areata. Some clones in this sample may be carry-over from other donors' samples. The CDR3 DNA follows: TGCAGTGCTAGATTCCGACAGCTCAACTCTGGAAACACCATATATTTT. Protein: CSARFRQLNSGNTIYF.